This section outlines one T cell receptor (beta chain) sequence together with its context. This clone was recorded a few times. It lacks a known antigen. Base qualities are missing; no much larger clone stands one base away. Library method: the immunoSEQ multiplex PCR assay. TCRdb took over this immuneACCESS table, retaining in-frame rearrangements with V and J assigned. Such tables are incomplete; in checked studies, under half of the missing clones stem from an unresolved V gene, and the remainder is unexplained. Across this sample there are around 15,000 clones, with around 74% seen only once. More than 9% of the sample comes from the top ten. Checkpoint therapy was initiated 14 to 28 days after autologous transplant, and ipilimumab was administered at 1 mg/kg intravenously on day 1 of selected weeks. Patients received nivolumab at 3 mg/kg intravenously on day 1 of weeks 1, 4, 7, 10, and every two weeks through week 26. The study was a Phase Ib clinical trial testing combined checkpoint inhibition with ipilimumab and nivolumab as consolidation after autologous stem cell transplantation.

The data derive from a study of ipilimumab plus nivolumab after autologous stem cell transplantation (dated by TCRdb to about 2021). About the investigation overall: The median number of doses that trial patients received was roughly 5 for ipilimumab and about 8 for nivolumab. The intent-to-treat population of the trial was made up of about 37 patients. The trial enrolled patients with high-risk diffuse large B cell lymphoma, mature T cell lymphoma, or multiple myeloma undergoing autologous transplant. What the research found in general, with its limitations: The authors stated that profiles of the T cell receptor repertoire, regulatory T cell phenotype and gut microbiota provided a biologic rationale for studying this approach further. Combined checkpoint inhibition as post-transplant consolidation was concluded by the authors to appear tolerable.

Including cysteine and phenylalanine, the CDR3 has 15 amino acids. The DNA shown is the 45-base CDR3, in frame from base 1. V lost 2 bases and J lost 0 bases; the stretch between them is 7 bases long. CDR1 and CDR2 were assigned from the germline V gene (reference sequence) as SEHNR and FQNEAQ. Recombination linked TRBV7-9 to TRBJ2-2; the D gene is not confidently resolved. Specimen: PBMCs, collected in a trial of ipilimumab plus nivolumab as post-transplant consolidation. The sequence was obtained from a male donor with primary mediastinal lymphoma. The CDR3 sequence is CASSLMGTNTGELFF. The nucleotide sequence reads TGTGCCAGCAGCTTAATGGGAACGAACACCGGGGAGCTGTTTTTT. Outside the CDR3, residues come from the reference TRBV7-9 and TRBJ2-2 proteins, so the full variable domain is: DTGVSQNPRHKITKRGQNVTFRCDPISEHNRLYWYRQTLGQGPEFLTYFQNEAQLEKSRLLSDRFSAERPKGSFSTLEIQRTEQGDSAMYLCASSLMGTNTGELFFGEGSRLTVL.